The sequence of this TCR beta chain was determined in a study of vaccination and CD4 T cells after COVID-19. In the study overall: The post-COVID samples were taken a median approximately 100 days after diagnosis, anywhere from 35 to 161. Each control was exposed to a CEFX pool, an HIV-1 Nef pool, or no peptide at all.

V shed 9 bases, J shed 6 bases, and the junction held 7 bases outside the gene matches. The CDR3 sequence is 14 residues long. As for treatment: roughly 10-day PBMC culture with coronavirus spike peptide pools or control peptides (ViraFEST assay). Via ViraFEST, peptide pools expanded antigen-specific T cells before TCR sequencing. With the Oncomine TCR Beta short-read assay, DNA from cultured CD4+ T cells was sequenced. Extraction of genomic DNA was performed on cultured CD4+ T cells. TCRdb recomputed calls from the PCR reads with MiXCR, one row per CDR3 protein. The data contain under 25,000 distinct CDR3 sequences, roughly 55% of them seen just once; the ten biggest clones take up about 7.5%. To note about this clonotype: Its antigen is still unknown.

The material sequenced was CD4+ T cells from blood, cultured in vitro. This rearrangement joins TRBV12-3 or TRBV12-4 to TRBJ2-2; 10 bases are a match to TRBD1. The sequence was collected from a human donor who had recovered from COVID-19. CDR3 amino acids: CASRTTGGPGELFF. CDR3 DNA sequence: TGTGCCAGTCGGACGACAGGGGGCCCCGGGGAGCTGTTTTTT.